This TCR beta chain came from a study of OX40 agonist ivuxolimab in advanced cancers. Study overall: Given to patients was ivuxolimab, an agonistic anti-OX40 (CD134) antibody. Participants averaged around 60 years of age (range roughly 23 to 80) and were 75% to 90% male. Whole-study results and caveats: At 0.1 to 3.0 mg/kg, clonal expansion of CD4+ and CD8+ blood T cells had occurred by week 6.

The CDR3 extends over 15 amino acids. Trimming pared 6 bases from V and 2 bases from J, leaving 14 bases between. Per germline, CDR1 MRHNA and CDR2 SNTAGT. The method was immunoSEQ multiplex PCR; TCRdb's version includes in-frame clones alone and lacks a portion of them. The table includes some 90,000 clones, about nine tenths detected once. Autoimmune disease history or systemic immunosuppression meant exclusion. This clone was detected once. As yet, its antigen is unknown. The rearrangement links TRBV6-4 to TRBJ2-1; D is tentatively TRBD1 or TRBD2 (5 bases each). This TCR was recovered from an adult with an advanced solid tumor such as melanoma, head and neck, liver or kidney cancer. Sequenced here: CD4+ or CD8+ T cells sorted from blood, sampled in a trial of the OX40 agonist ivuxolimab. This CDR3 reads CASRHRDGTYNEQFF. The CDR3 DNA sequence: TGTGCCAGCAGACACCGGGACGGGACCTACAATGAGCAGTTCTTC.